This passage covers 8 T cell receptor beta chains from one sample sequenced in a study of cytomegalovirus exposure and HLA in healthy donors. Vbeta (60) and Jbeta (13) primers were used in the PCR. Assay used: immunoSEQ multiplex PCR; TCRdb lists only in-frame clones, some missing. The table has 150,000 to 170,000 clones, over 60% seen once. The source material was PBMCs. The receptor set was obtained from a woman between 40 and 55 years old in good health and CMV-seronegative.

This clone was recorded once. This CDR3 reads CASSLLGSMGGKANSGNTIYF. CDR3 DNA sequence: TGCGCCAGCAGCCTACTAGGGTCGATGGGGGGGAAGGCCAACTCTGGAAACACCATATATTTT. The chain links TRBV4-1 to TRBJ1-3, with D possibly matching TRBD1 (5 bases). Germline V gives CDR1 MGHRA, CDR2 YSYEKL. CDR3 length equals 21 residues. Trimming took 4 bases from V and 0 from J, leaving 28 bases between them.

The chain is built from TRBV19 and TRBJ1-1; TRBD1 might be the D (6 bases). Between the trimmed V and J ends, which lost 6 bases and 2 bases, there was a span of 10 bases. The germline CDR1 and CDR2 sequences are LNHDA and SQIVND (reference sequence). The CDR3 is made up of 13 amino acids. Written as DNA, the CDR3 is TGTGCCAGTAGAAGCAGGGGCAACACTGAAGCTTTCTTT. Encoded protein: CASRSRGNTEAFF.

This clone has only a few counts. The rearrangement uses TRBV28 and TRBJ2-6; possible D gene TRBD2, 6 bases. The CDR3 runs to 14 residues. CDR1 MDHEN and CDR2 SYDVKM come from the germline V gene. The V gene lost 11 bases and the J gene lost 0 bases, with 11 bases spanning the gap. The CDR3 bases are TGTGCCTCGGACGGGGGCTCTGGGGCCAACGTCCTGACTTTC. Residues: CASDGGSGANVLTF. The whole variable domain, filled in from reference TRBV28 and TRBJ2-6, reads DVKVTQSSRYLVKRTGEKVFLECVQDMDHENMFWYRQDPGLGLRLIYFSYDVKMKEKGDIPEGYSVSREKKERFSLILESASTNQTSMYLCASDGGSGANVLTFGAGSRLTVL.

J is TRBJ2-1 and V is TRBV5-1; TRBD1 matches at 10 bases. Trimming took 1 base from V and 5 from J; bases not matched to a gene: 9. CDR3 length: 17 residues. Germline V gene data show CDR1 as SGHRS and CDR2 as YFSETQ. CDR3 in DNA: TGCGCCAGCAGCTTGCAACCGACAGGGGGCGTACACAATGAGCAGTTCTTC. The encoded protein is CASSLQPTGGVHNEQFF.

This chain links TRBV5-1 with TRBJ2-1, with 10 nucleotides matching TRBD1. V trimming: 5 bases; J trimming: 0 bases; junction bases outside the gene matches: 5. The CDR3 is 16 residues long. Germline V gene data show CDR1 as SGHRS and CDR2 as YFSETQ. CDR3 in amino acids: CASRTGGASSYNEQFF. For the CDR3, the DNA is TGCGCCAGCAGGACAGGGGGCGCGAGCTCCTACAATGAGCAGTTCTTC.

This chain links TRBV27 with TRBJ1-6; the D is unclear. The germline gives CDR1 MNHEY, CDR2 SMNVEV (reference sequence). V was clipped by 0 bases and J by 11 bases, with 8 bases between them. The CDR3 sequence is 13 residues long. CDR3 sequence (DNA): TGTGCCAGCAGTTTATCGAGGTTCCCACCCCTCCACTTT. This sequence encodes CASSLSRFPPLHF.

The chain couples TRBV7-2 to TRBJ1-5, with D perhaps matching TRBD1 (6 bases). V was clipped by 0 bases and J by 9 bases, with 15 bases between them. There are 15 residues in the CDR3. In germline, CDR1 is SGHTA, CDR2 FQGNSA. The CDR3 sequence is CASSLALGAGLPQHF. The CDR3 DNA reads TGTGCCAGCAGCTTAGCCCTGGGGGCCGGTCTGCCCCAGCATTTT.

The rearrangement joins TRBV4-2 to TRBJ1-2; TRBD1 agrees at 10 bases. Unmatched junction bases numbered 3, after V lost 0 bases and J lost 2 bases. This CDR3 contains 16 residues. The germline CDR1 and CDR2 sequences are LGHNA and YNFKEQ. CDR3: CASSQERQGANYGYTF. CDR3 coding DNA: TGTGCCAGCAGCCAAGAGAGACAGGGGGCGAACTATGGCTACACCTTC.